This T cell receptor beta chain comes out of a study of T cell changes during pregnancy in multiple sclerosis. TCRdb's table, derived via immunoSEQ multiplex PCR, lists solely in-frame clones and lacks some. This sample has tens of thousands of clones, with about 92% found just once. The V and J ends lost 2 bases and 6 bases respectively, with 20 bases between them. Germline CDR1 SGHDN, CDR2 FVKESK. This CDR3 contains 17 residues. The source material was CD4+ T cells from peripheral blood mononuclear cells, sampled after pregnancy. This clonotype was sampled from a female donor in good health, enrolled as a control in a pregnancy study. The chain recombines TRBV14 with TRBJ2-1, with D possibly being TRBD1 (6 bases). The CDR3: CASSQPTGSRGLNEQFF. The CDR3 DNA follows: TGTGCCAGCAGCCAACCAACAGGGAGTAGGGGTCTCAATGAGCAGTTCTTC. Combining the CDR3 with reference TRBV14 and TRBJ2-1 gives the whole variable domain EAGVTQFPSHSVIEKGQTVTLRCDPISGHDNLYWYRRVMGKEIKFLLHFVKESKQDESGMPNNRFLAERTGGTYSTLKVQPAELEDSGVYFCASSQPTGSRGLNEQFFGPGTRLTVL.